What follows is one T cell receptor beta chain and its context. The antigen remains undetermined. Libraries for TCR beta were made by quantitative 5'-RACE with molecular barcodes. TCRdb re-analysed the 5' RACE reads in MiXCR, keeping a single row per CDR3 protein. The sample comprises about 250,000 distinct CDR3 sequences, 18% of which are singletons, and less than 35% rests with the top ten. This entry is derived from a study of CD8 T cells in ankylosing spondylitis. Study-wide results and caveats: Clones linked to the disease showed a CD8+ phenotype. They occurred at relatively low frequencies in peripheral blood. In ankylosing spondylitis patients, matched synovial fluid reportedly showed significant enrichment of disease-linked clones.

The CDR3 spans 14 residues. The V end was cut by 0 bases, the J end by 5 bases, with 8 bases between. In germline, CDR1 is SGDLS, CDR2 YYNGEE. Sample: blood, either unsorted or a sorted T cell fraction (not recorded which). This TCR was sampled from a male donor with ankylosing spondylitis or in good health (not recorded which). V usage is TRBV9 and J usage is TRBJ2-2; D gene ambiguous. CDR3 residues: CASSVEVQTGELFF. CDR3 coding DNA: TGTGCCAGCAGCGTAGAGGTGCAGACCGGGGAGCTGTTTTTT.